The TCR beta chain described here comes from a study of early T cells in non-severe SARS-CoV-2 infection. Overall study context: The sequenced material was bulk RNA from unsorted whole blood, and its chains were unpaired. Points from the study as a whole: A preference for anti-spike CD8 responses marked VDJdb matching, which missed private and CD4 specificities.

The CDR3 length is 12 residues. The V end was cut by 3 bases, the J end by 2 bases, with 5 bases between. Germline V gives CDR1 SGHRS, CDR2 YFSETQ. Concerning this clonotype: Its specificity is not known.

Separate cDNA molecules each had unique molecular identifiers attached to them. TCRdb fed the 5' RACE reads into MiXCR, producing one record per CDR3 protein. The sample carries about 64,000 distinct CDR3 sequences, roughly a fifth recorded once. The chain uses TRBV5-1 and TRBJ2-5; D gene uncertain. The sample was whole blood, taken at baseline. This sequence was found in an adult who was a healthcare worker with PCR-confirmed SARS-CoV-2 infection or an uninfected control (not recorded which). The CDR3 loop reads CASSSRQETQYF. CDR3 in DNA: TGCGCCAGCAGCTCCAGGCAAGAGACCCAGTACTTC.